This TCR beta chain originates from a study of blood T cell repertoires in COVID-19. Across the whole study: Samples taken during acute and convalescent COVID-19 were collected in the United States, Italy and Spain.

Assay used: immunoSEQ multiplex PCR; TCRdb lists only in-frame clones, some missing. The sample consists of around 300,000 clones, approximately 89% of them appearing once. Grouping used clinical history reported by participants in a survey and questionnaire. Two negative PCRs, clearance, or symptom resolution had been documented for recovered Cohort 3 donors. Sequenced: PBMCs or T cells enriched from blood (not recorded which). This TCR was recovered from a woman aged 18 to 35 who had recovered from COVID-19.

The DNA of the CDR3 is TGTGCCAGCAGCCAGACTAGCGGGAGTTGGGATGAGCAGTTCTTC. Translation: CASSQTSGSWDEQFF. The rearrangement uses TRBV3-1 (or the pseudogene TRBV3-2) and TRBJ2-1, with 12 nucleotides matching TRBD2. Germline trimming cut 3 bases from V and 8 bases from J; bases unmatched to any gene: 5. Germline assignment: CDR1 LGHDT and CDR2 YNNKEL (reference sequence). This CDR3 contains 15 residues.